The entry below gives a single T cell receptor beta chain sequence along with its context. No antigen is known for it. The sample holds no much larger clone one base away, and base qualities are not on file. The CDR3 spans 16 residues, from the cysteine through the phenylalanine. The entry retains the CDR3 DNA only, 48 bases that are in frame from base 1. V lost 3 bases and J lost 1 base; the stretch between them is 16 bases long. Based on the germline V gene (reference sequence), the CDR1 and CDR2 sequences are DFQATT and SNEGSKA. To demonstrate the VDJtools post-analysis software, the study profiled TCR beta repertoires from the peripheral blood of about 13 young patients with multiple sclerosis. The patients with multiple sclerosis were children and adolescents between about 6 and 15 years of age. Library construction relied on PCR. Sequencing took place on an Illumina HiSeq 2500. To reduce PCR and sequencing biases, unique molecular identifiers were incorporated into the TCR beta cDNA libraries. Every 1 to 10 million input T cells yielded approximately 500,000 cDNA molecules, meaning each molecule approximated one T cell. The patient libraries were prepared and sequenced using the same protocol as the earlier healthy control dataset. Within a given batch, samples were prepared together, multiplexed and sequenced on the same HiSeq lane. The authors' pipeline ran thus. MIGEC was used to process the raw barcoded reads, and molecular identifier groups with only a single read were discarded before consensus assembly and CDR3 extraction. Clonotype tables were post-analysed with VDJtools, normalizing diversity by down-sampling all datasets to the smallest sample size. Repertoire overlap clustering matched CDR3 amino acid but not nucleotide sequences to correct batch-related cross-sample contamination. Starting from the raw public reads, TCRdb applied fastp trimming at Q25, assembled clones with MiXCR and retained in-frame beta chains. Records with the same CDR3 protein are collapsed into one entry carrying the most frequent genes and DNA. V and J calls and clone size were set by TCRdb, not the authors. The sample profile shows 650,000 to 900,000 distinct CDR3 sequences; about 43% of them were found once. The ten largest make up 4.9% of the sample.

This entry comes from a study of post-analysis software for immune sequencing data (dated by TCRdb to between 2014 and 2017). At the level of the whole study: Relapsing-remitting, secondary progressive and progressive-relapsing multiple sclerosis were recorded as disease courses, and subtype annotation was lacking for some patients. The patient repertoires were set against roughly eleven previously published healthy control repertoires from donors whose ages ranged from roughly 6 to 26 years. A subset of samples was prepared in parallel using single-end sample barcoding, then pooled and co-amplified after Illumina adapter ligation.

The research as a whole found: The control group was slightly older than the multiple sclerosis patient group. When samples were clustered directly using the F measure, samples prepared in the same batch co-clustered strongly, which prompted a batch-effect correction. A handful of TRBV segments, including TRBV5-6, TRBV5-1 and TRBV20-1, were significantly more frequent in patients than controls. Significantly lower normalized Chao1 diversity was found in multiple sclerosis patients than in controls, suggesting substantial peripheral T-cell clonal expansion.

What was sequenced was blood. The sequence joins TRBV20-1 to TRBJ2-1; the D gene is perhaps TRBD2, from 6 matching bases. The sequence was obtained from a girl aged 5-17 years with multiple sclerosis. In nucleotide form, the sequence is TGCAGTGCTAGGGATTATCGGGAGAGGTCCTACAATGAGCAGTTCTTC. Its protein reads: CSARDYRERSYNEQFF.